These T cell receptor beta chains were read from a single sample in a study of T cells in Graves' hyperthyroidism and ophthalmopathy. TCRdb re-called the multiplex PCR reads through MiXCR, storing one row per CDR3 protein. The sample holds 450,000 to 700,000 distinct CDR3 sequences, 35% to 55% seen once. Input material: peripheral blood or thyroid tissue (not recorded which). Receptor source: an adult woman with Graves' disease, either hyperthyroidism or ophthalmopathy (not recorded which). Both conserved end residues are part of each CDR3. The D gene is left open where the match is weak. Not every row has a clone size; where given, it reads once, few, many or a size class.

d_gene: NA; j_gene: TRBJ1-5; abundance: NA; v_gene: TRBV30; CDR3aa: CAWSSGYQPQHF; CDR3nt: TGTGCCTGGAGTTCAGGGTACCAGCCCCAGCATTTT
d_gene: NA; j_gene: TRBJ1-5; abundance: few; v_gene: TRBV19; CDR3aa: CASSMGRAQPQHF; CDR3nt: TGTGCCAGTAGTATGGGGAGGGCTCAGCCCCAGCATTTT
d_gene: NA; j_gene: TRBJ2-6; abundance: NA; v_gene: TRBV15; CDR3aa: CAPRVRVKSGANVLTF; CDR3nt: TGTGCCCCCCGCGTCAGGGTAAAATCTGGGGCCAACGTCCTGACTTTC
d_gene: NA; j_gene: TRBJ2-7; abundance: many; v_gene: TRBV5-1; CDR3aa: CANSPFLASSEQYF; CDR3nt: TGCGCCAACAGCCCCTTTCTAGCTTCCTCCGAGCAGTACTTC
d_gene: NA; j_gene: TRBJ2-2; abundance: NA; v_gene: TRBV5-1; CDR3aa: CASSTPGIAGELFF; CDR3nt: TGCGCCAGCAGCACCCCAGGGATCGCCGGGGAGCTGTTTTTT
d_gene: NA; j_gene: TRBJ2-7; abundance: NA; v_gene: TRBV20-1; CDR3aa: CSANGQYF; CDR3nt: TGCAGTGCCAACGGACAGTACTTC
d_gene: NA; j_gene: TRBJ1-1; abundance: NA; v_gene: TRBV30; CDR3aa: CAWKLYQNTEAFF; CDR3nt: TGTGCCTGGAAGTTGTACCAGAACACTGAAGCTTTCTTT
d_gene: NA; j_gene: TRBJ1-5; abundance: few; v_gene: TRBV12-3/TRBV12-4; CDR3aa: CASHRGGGGNQPQHF; CDR3nt: TGTGCCAGCCACCGGGGGGGGGGAGGGAATCAGCCCCAGCATTTT
d_gene: NA; j_gene: TRBJ1-1; abundance: NA; v_gene: TRBV9; CDR3aa: CASSVSGQNTEASF; CDR3nt: TGTGCCAGCAGCGTATCGGGCCAGAACACTGAAGCTTCCTTT
d_gene: NA; j_gene: TRBJ2-7; abundance: many; v_gene: TRBV12-3/TRBV12-4; CDR3aa: CASSFRGGLFRYEQYF; CDR3nt: TGTGCCAGCAGTTTCCGTGGGGGGCTGTTTAGGTACGAGCAGTACTTC
d_gene: TRBD1; j_gene: TRBJ1-3; abundance: NA; v_gene: TRBV20-1; CDR3aa: CSVGQGSYGYTIYF; CDR3nt: TGCAGTGTCGGACAGGGAAGTTATGGCTACACCATATATTTT
d_gene: NA; j_gene: TRBJ1-1; abundance: NA; v_gene: TRBV6-5; CDR3aa: CASQGGYTEAFF; CDR3nt: TGTGCCAGTCAGGGTGGGTACACTGAAGCTTTCTTT
d_gene: NA; j_gene: TRBJ1-4; abundance: few; v_gene: TRBV20-1; CDR3aa: CSARDDRRREKLFF; CDR3nt: TGCAGTGCTAGAGACGACAGGCGAAGAGAAAAACTGTTTTTT
d_gene: NA; j_gene: TRBJ1-1; abundance: many; v_gene: TRBV12-3/TRBV12-4; CDR3aa: CATLFTLGTEAFF; CDR3nt: TGTGCCACTCTATTCACCCTGGGCACTGAAGCTTTCTTT
d_gene: NA; j_gene: TRBJ1-6; abundance: NA; v_gene: TRBV29-1; CDR3aa: CSVAGAIGSPLHF; CDR3nt: TGCAGCGTCGCGGGGGCTATCGGTTCACCCCTCCACTTT
d_gene: NA; j_gene: TRBJ1-3; abundance: NA; v_gene: TRBV29-1; CDR3aa: CSVQGRDSGNTIYF; CDR3nt: TGCAGCGTTCAAGGACGAGACTCTGGAAACACCATATATTTT
d_gene: TRBD1; j_gene: TRBJ1-1; abundance: many; v_gene: TRBV4-1; CDR3aa: CASSHLLRDRGPEAFF; CDR3nt: TGCGCCAGCAGCCACTTGCTCCGGGACAGGGGGCCTGAAGCTTTCTTT
d_gene: NA; j_gene: TRBJ2-7; abundance: many; v_gene: TRBV27; CDR3aa: CASSLGQGLPKQYF; CDR3nt: TGTGCCAGCAGCTTGGGACAAGGGCTTCCCAAGCAGTACTTC
d_gene: NA; j_gene: TRBJ1-1; abundance: NA; v_gene: TRBV10-3; CDR3aa: CAIIVGGSTEAFF; CDR3nt: TGTGCCATCATAGTTGGGGGATCCACTGAAGCTTTCTTT
d_gene: NA; j_gene: TRBJ2-7; abundance: many; v_gene: TRBV10-3; CDR3aa: CAISESILLDEQYF; CDR3nt: TGTGCCATCAGTGAGTCCATTCTTCTGGACGAGCAGTACTTC
d_gene: NA; j_gene: TRBJ1-5; abundance: many; v_gene: TRBV11-3; CDR3aa: CASRGGMGDQPQHF; CDR3nt: TGTGCCAGCAGAGGAGGAATGGGGGATCAGCCCCAGCATTTT
d_gene: NA; j_gene: TRBJ1-5; abundance: NA; v_gene: TRBV6-2/TRBV6-3; CDR3aa: CASSFRVWDNQPQHF; CDR3nt: TGTGCCAGCAGTTTTCGGGTCTGGGACAATCAGCCCCAGCATTTT
d_gene: NA; j_gene: TRBJ1-3; abundance: many; v_gene: TRBV29-1; CDR3aa: CSAQGFSGNTIYF; CDR3nt: TGCAGCGCCCAGGGGTTCTCTGGAAACACCATATATTTT
d_gene: NA; j_gene: TRBJ2-2; abundance: many; v_gene: TRBV19; CDR3aa: CATSEGSSNTGELFF; CDR3nt: TGTGCCACCTCCGAGGGGAGTAGTAACACCGGGGAGCTGTTTTTT
d_gene: NA; j_gene: TRBJ1-4; abundance: many; v_gene: TRBV5-1; CDR3aa: CASSSRGATNEKLFF; CDR3nt: TGCGCCAGCAGCTCTCGGGGAGCAACTAATGAAAAACTGTTTTTT
d_gene: NA; j_gene: TRBJ1-1; abundance: many; v_gene: TRBV6-5; CDR3aa: CASSYSGPTGKAFF; CDR3nt: TGTGCCAGCAGTTACTCGGGGCCAACCGGGAAAGCTTTCTTT
d_gene: NA; j_gene: TRBJ1-1; abundance: NA; v_gene: TRBV7-6; CDR3aa: CASRGGPTESFF; CDR3nt: TGTGCCAGCAGGGGGGGGCCCACTGAATCTTTCTTT
d_gene: NA; j_gene: TRBJ1-4; abundance: NA; v_gene: TRBV7-3; CDR3aa: CASSPRRLAGTGEGEKLFF; CDR3nt: TGTGCCAGCAGCCCGAGACGTCTAGCGGGCACCGGGGAGGGCGAAAAACTGTTTTTT
d_gene: NA; j_gene: TRBJ2-5; abundance: many; v_gene: TRBV5-1; CDR3aa: CASSLGPVFLQETQYF; CDR3nt: TGCGCCAGCAGCTTAGGACCGGTCTTCCTGCAAGAGACCCAGTACTTC
d_gene: NA; j_gene: TRBJ1-6; abundance: many; v_gene: TRBV5-1; CDR3aa: CASSYQAYNSPLHF; CDR3nt: TGCGCCAGCAGCTACCAAGCCTATAATTCACCCCTCCACTTT
d_gene: NA; j_gene: TRBJ2-6; abundance: NA; v_gene: TRBV13; CDR3aa: CASPGPPSSGANVLAF; CDR3nt: TGTGCCAGTCCGGGACCGCCCTCCTCCGGGGCCAACGTCCTGGCTTTC
d_gene: NA; j_gene: TRBJ2-7; abundance: many; v_gene: TRBV24-1; CDR3aa: CATSDTNPYEQYF; CDR3nt: TGTGCCACCAGTGATACGAACCCCTACGAGCAGTACTTC
d_gene: NA; j_gene: TRBJ1-2; abundance: few; v_gene: TRBV6-6; CDR3aa: CASRPFSGINYGYTF; CDR3nt: TGTGCCAGCAGACCCTTTTCCGGGATAAACTATGGCTACACCTTC
d_gene: NA; j_gene: TRBJ1-1; abundance: many; v_gene: TRBV5-5; CDR3aa: CASSLGKFLRNTEAFF; CDR3nt: TGTGCCAGCAGCTTGGGCAAATTCCTGAGGAACACTGAAGCTTTCTTT
d_gene: TRBD2; j_gene: TRBJ2-5; abundance: few; v_gene: TRBV20-1; CDR3aa: CSASNPTSGSEETQYF; CDR3nt: TGCAGTGCTAGTAATCCGACTAGCGGGAGCGAAGAGACCCAGTACTTC
d_gene: TRBD1; j_gene: TRBJ2-7; abundance: few; v_gene: TRBV7-9; CDR3aa: CASSLGTGVQYF; CDR3nt: TGTGCCAGCAGCTTAGGGACAGGGGTGCAGTACTTC
d_gene: NA; j_gene: TRBJ1-1; abundance: NA; v_gene: TRBV29-1; CDR3aa: CGSTEAFF; CDR3nt: TGCGGTAGTACTGAAGCTTTCTTT
d_gene: TRBD1; j_gene: TRBJ1-5; abundance: NA; v_gene: TRBV10-3; CDR3aa: CAISQGTGGAQPQHF; CDR3nt: TGTGCCATCAGCCAAGGGACAGGGGGTGCGCAGCCCCAGCATTTT
d_gene: NA; j_gene: TRBJ1-2; abundance: NA; v_gene: TRBV10-3; CDR3aa: CAISEFQGDGYTF; CDR3nt: TGTGCCATCAGTGAGTTCCAGGGAGATGGCTACACCTTC
d_gene: NA; j_gene: TRBJ1-2; abundance: many; v_gene: TRBV6-5; CDR3aa: CASSYSLKGGYTF; CDR3nt: TGTGCCAGCAGTTACTCTCTGAAGGGGGGCTACACCTTC
d_gene: NA; j_gene: TRBJ2-5; abundance: NA; v_gene: TRBV29-1; CDR3aa: CSVEDTGGKETQYF; CDR3nt: TGCAGCGTTGAAGATACGGGCGGTAAAGAGACCCAGTACTTC
d_gene: TRBD1; j_gene: TRBJ1-4; abundance: NA; v_gene: TRBV27; CDR3aa: CASRLLPTGTGYEKLFF; CDR3nt: TGTGCCAGCAGACTCCTGCCCACTGGGACAGGGTACGAAAAACTGTTTTTT
d_gene: NA; j_gene: TRBJ1-4; abundance: NA; v_gene: TRBV7-2; CDR3aa: CASSFSAGLTNEKLFF; CDR3nt: TGTGCCAGCAGCTTTTCGGCGGGCTTAACTAATGAAAAACTGTTTTTT
d_gene: NA; j_gene: TRBJ1-1; abundance: NA; v_gene: TRBV19; CDR3aa: CASSIGAGSRAEAFF; CDR3nt: TGTGCCAGTAGTATAGGAGCGGGATCGAGGGCTGAAGCTTTCTTT
d_gene: NA; j_gene: TRBJ1-3; abundance: many; v_gene: TRBV9; CDR3aa: CASSNGDIAGNTIYF; CDR3nt: TGTGCCAGCAGCAACGGGGACATAGCAGGAAACACCATATATTTT
d_gene: TRBD1; j_gene: TRBJ2-6; abundance: many; v_gene: TRBV4-1; CDR3aa: CASSPHPFGTGGAGANVLTF; CDR3nt: TGCGCCAGCAGCCCACACCCTTTCGGGACAGGGGGGGCTGGGGCCAACGTCCTGACTTTC
d_gene: NA; j_gene: TRBJ2-5; abundance: NA; v_gene: TRBV12-3/TRBV12-4; CDR3aa: CASTQGGNTQYF; CDR3nt: TGTGCCAGCACGCAGGGTGGGAACACCCAGTACTTC
d_gene: NA; j_gene: TRBJ1-5; abundance: NA; v_gene: TRBV20-1; CDR3aa: CSARGGFNQPQHF; CDR3nt: TGCAGTGCTAGGGGGGGTTTCAATCAGCCCCAGCATTTT
d_gene: NA; j_gene: TRBJ2-7; abundance: many; v_gene: TRBV6-6; CDR3aa: CASSYSTDSYYEQYF; CDR3nt: TGTGCCAGCAGTTACTCTACCGACAGCTACTACGAGCAGTACTTC
d_gene: NA; j_gene: TRBJ1-2; abundance: few; v_gene: TRBV20-1; CDR3aa: CSASRSNYGYTF; CDR3nt: TGCAGTGCTAGCCGGAGCAACTATGGCTACACCTTC